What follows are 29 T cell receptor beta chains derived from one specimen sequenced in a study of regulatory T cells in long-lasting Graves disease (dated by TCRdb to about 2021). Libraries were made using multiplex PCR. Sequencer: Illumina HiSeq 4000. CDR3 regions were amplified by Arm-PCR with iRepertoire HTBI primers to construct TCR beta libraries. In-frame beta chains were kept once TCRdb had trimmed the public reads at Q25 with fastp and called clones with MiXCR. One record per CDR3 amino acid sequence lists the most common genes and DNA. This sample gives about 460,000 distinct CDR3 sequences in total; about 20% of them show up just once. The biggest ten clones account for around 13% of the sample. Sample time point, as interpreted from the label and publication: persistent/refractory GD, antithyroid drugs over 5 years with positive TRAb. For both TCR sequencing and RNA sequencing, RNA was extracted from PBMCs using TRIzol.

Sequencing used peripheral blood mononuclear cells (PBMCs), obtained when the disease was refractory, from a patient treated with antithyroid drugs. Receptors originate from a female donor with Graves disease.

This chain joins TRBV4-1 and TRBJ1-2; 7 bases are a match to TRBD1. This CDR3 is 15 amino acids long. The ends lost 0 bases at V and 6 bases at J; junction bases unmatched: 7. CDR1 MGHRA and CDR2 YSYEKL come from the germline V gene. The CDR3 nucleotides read TGCGCCAGCAGCCAAGACAGTCGACAGGGCAATGGCTACACCTTC. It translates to CASSQDSRQGNGYTF.

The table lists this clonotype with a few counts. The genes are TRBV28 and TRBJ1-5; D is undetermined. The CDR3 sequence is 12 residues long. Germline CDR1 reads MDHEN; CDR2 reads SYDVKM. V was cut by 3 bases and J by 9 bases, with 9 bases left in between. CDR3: CASSFLSWPQHF. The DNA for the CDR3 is TGTGCCAGCAGTTTTCTAAGTTGGCCCCAGCATTTT.

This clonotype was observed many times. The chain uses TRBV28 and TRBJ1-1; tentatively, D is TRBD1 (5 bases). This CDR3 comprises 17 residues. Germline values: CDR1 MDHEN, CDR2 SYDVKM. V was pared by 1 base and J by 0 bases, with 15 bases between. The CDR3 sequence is CASSLFLGVGMNTEAFF. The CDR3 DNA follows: TGTGCCAGCAGTTTATTCCTGGGGGTGGGGATGAACACTGAAGCTTTCTTT.

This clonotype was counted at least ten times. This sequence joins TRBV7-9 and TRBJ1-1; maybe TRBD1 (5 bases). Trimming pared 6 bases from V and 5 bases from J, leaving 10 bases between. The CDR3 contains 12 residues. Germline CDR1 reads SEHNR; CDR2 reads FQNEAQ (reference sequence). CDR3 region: CASSSGRTEAFF. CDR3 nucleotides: TGTGCCAGCAGTTCAGGGAGGACTGAAGCTTTCTTT. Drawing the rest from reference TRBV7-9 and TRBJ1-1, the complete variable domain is DTGVSQNPRHKITKRGQNVTFRCDPISEHNRLYWYRQTLGQGPEFLTYFQNEAQLEKSRLLSDRFSAERPKGSFSTLEIQRTEQGDSAMYLCASSSGRTEAFFGQGTRLTVV.

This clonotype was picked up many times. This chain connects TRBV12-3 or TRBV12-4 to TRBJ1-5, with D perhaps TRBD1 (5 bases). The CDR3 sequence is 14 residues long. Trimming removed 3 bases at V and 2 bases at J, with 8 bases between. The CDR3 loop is CASSFEQGNQPQHF. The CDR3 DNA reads TGTGCCAGCAGTTTTGAACAGGGCAATCAGCCCCAGCATTTT.

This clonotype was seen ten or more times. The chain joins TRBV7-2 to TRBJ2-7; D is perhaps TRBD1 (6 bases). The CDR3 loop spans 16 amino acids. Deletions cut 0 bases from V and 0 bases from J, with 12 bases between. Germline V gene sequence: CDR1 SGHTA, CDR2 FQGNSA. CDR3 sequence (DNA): TGTGCCAGCAGCTTAGCGGGGACAACTGACTCCTACGAGCAGTACTTC. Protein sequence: CASSLAGTTDSYEQYF. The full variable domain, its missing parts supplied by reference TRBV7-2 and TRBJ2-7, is GAGVSQSPSNKVTEKGKDVELRCDPISGHTALYWYRQSLGQGLEFLIYFQGNSAPDKSGLPSDRFSAERTGGSVSTLTIQRTQQEDSAVYLCASSLAGTTDSYEQYFGPGTRLTVT.

The CDR3 DNA sequence: TGCAGTGCTTCGGCGGGGGGCCTGGAGACCCAGTACTTC. This translates into CSASAGGLETQYF. The rearrangement joins TRBV20-1 to TRBJ2-5; 8 nucleotides align to TRBD2. With V trimmed by 5 bases and J by 5 bases, 7 bases remained unmatched. This CDR3 region has 13 residues. Germline V gene sequence: CDR1 DFQATT, CDR2 SNEGSKA (reference sequence).

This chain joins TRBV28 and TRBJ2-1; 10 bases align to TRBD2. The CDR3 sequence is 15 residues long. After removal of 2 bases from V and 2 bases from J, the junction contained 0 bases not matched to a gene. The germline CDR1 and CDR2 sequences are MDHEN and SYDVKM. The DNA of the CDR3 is TGTGCCAGCAGTTTACTAGCGGGGGCCTACAATGAGCAGTTCTTC. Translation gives CASSLLAGAYNEQFF.

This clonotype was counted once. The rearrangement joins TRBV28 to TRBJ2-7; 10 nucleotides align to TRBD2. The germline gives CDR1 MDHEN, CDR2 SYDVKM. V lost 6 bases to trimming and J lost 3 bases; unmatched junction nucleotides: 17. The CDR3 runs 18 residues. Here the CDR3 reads CASRPGQRAGGRYYEQYF. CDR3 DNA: TGTGCCAGCAGGCCGGGACAGAGAGCGGGAGGGCGATACTACGAGCAGTACTTC.

CDR3 residues: CASEDSDGELFF. In DNA, the CDR3 is TGTGCCAGTGAAGATAGCGACGGGGAGCTGTTTTTT. The chain couples TRBV6-1 to TRBJ2-2; possibly TRBD2 for D (5 bases). The CDR3 contains 12 residues. The germline V and J ends were trimmed by 9 bases and 7 bases, with 12 bases remaining between them. The germline CDR1 and CDR2 sequences are MNHNS and SASEGT.

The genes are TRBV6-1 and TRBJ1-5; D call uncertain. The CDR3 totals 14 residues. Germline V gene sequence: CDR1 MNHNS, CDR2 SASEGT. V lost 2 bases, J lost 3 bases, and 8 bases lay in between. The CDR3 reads CASSERVFNQPQHF. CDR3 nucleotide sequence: TGTGCCAGCAGTGAAAGGGTTTTCAATCAGCCCCAGCATTTT.

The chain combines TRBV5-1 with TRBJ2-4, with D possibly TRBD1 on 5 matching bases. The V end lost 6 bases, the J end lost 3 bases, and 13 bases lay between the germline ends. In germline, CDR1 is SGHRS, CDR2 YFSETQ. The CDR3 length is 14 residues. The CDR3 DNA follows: TGCGCCAGCAAGACAGACAGTATCAAAAACATTCAGTACTTC. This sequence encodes CASKTDSIKNIQYF.

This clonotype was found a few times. CDR3 DNA: TGTGCCAGCAGTTTTTGGGGGGATACTGAAGCTTTCTTT. It translates to CASSFWGDTEAFF. The chain is built from TRBV12-3 or TRBV12-4 and TRBJ1-1; the D gene is possibly TRBD1 (5 bases). V lost 3 bases, J lost 5 bases, and 10 bases lay in between. CDR3 size: 13 residues.

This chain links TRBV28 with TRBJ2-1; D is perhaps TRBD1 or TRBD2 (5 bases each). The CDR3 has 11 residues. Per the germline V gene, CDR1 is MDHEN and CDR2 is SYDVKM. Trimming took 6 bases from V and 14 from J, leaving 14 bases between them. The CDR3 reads CASSPGKGKFF. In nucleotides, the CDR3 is TGTGCCAGCAGCCCCGGGAAGGGGAAGTTCTTC.

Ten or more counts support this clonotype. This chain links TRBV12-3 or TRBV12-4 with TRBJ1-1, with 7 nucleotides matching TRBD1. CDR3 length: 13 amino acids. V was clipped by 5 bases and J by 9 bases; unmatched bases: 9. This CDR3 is CASSRGQSDKAFF. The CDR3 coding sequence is TGTGCCAGCAGTCGGGGACAGTCGGATAAAGCTTTCTTT.

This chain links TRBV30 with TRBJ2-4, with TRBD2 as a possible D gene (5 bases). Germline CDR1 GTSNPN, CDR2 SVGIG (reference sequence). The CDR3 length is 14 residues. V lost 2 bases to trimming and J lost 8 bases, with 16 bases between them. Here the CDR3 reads CAWSIWELADIQYF. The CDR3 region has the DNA TGTGCCTGGAGTATATGGGAGCTGGCGGACATTCAGTACTTC.

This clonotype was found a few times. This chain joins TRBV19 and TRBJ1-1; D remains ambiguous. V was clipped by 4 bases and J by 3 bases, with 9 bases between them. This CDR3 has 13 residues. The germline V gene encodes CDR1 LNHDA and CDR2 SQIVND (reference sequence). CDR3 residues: CASSTVGDTEAFF. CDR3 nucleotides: TGTGCCAGTAGTACTGTTGGGGACACTGAAGCTTTCTTT.

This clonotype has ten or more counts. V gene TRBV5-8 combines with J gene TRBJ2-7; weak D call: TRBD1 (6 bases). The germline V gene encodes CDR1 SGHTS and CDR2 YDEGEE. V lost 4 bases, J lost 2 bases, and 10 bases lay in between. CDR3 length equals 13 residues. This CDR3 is CASSRWDTYEQYF. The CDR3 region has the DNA TGTGCCAGCAGCCGATGGGACACCTACGAGCAGTACTTC.

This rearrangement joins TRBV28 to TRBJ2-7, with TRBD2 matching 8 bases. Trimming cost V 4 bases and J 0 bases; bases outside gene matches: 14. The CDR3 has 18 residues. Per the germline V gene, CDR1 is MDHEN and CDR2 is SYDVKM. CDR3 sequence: CASSSKTKRELSSYEQYF. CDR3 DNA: TGTGCCAGCAGTTCAAAGACTAAGCGGGAGTTAAGCTCCTACGAGCAGTACTTC.

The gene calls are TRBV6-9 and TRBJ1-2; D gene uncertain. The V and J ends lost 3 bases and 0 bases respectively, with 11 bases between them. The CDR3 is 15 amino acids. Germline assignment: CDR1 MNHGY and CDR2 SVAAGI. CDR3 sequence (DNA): TGTGCCAGCAGTTACGTGGGGTCGTCTAACTATGGCTACACCTTC. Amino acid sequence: CASSYVGSSNYGYTF.

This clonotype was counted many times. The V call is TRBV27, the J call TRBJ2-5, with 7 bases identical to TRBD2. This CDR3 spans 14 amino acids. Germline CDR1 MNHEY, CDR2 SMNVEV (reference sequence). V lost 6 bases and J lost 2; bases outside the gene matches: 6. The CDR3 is CASSLLARQETQYF. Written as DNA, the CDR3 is TGTGCCAGCAGCCTACTAGCGCGGCAAGAGACCCAGTACTTC.

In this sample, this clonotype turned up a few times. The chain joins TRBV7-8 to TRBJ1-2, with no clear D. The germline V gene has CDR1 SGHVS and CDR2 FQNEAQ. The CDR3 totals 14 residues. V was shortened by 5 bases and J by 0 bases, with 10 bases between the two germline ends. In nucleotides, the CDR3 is TGTGCCAGCAGCCATCCAATGGCTAACTATGGCTACACCTTC. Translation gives CASSHPMANYGYTF.

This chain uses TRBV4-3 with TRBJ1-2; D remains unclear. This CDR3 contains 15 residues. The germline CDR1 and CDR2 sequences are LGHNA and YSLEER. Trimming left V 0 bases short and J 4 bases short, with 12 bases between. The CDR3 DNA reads TGCGCCAGCAGCCAAGACACCCGGCTACTCTATGGCTACACCTTC. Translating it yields CASSQDTRLLYGYTF.

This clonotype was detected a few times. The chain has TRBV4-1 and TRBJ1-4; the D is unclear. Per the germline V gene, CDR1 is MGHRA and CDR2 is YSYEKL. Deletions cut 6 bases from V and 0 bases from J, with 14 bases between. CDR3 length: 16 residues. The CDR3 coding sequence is TGCGCCAGCAGTCGGATAGTGGCAGCAACTAATGAAAAACTGTTTTTT. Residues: CASSRIVAATNEKLFF.

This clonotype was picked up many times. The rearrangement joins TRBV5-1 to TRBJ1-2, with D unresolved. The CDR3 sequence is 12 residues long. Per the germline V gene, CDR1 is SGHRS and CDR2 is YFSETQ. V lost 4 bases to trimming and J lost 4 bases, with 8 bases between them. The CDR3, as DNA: TGCGCCAGCAGCGAGGACCTCTATGGCTACACCTTC. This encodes CASSEDLYGYTF. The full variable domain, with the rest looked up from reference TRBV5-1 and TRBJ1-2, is KAGVTQTPRYLIKTRGQQVTLSCSPISGHRSVSWYQQTPGQGLQFLFEYFSETQRNKGNFPGRFSGRQFSNSRSEMNVSTLELGDSALYLCASSEDLYGYTFGSGTRLTVV.

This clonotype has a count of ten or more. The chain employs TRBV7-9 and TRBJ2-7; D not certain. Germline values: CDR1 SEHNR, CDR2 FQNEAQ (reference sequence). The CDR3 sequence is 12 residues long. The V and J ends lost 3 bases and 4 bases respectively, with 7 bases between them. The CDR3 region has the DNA TGTGCCAGCAGCTTCCCCCTTTACGAGCAGTACTTC. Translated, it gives CASSFPLYEQYF.

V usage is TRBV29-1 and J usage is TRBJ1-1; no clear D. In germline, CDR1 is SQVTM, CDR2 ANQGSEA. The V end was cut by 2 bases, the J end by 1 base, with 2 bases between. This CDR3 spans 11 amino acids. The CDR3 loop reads CSVERNTEAFF. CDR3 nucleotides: TGCAGCGTTGAAAGGAACACTGAAGCTTTCTTT.

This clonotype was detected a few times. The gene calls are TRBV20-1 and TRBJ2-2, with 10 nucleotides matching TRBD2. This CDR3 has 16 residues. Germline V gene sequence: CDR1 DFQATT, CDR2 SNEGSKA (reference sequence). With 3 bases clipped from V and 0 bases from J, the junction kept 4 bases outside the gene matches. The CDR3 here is CSASNLAGANTGELFF. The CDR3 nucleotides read TGCAGTGCTAGTAATCTAGCGGGGGCGAACACCGGGGAGCTGTTTTTT.

The CDR3 bases are TGTGCCAGCAGTTACCCCGGGCAGGGAAGAACCATATATTTT. It codes for CASSYPGQGRTIYF. V gene TRBV6-2 or TRBV6-3 combines with J gene TRBJ1-3; weak D call: TRBD1 (5 bases). The ends were cut back, 2 bases at V and 10 bases at J, with 15 bases in the middle. CDR1 is MNHEY and CDR2 is SVGEGT in the germline V gene. The CDR3 extends over 14 amino acids.